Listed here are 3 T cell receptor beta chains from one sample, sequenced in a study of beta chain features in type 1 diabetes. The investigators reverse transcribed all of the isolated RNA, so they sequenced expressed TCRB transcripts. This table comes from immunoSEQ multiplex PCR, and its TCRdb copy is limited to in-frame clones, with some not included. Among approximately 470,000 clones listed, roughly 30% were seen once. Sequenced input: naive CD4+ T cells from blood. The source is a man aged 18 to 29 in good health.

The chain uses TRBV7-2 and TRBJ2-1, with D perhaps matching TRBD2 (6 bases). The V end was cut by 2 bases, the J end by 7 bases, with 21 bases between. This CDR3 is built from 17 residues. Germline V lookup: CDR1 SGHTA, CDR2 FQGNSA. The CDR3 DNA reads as TGTGCCAGCAGCTTATTCGGTCCGGGAGCTGGTAAAAATGAGCAGTTCTTC. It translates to CASSLFGPGAGKNEQFF.

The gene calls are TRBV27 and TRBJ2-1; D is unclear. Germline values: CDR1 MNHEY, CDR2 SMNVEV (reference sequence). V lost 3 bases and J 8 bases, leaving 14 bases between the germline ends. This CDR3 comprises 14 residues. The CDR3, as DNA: TGTGCCAGCAGTTTCTCCTTCCGCGCCGATGAGCAGTTCTTC. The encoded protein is CASSFSFRADEQFF.

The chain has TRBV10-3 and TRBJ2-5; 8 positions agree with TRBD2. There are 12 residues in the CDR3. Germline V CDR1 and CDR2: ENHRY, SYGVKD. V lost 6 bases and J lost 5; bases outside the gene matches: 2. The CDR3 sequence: CAIRSGSETQYF. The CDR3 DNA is TGTGCCATCAGAAGCGGGAGCGAGACCCAGTACTTC.